The table lists the clone carrying this T cell receptor beta chain with a few counts. Its antigen is still unknown. The source of the sample is a study of identical twins. The donors were all healthy and Caucasian. The CDR3 runs to 14 residues. Germline V CDR1 and CDR2: LGHNA, YSLEER. Trimming pared 4 bases from V and 7 bases from J, leaving 14 bases between. Study-wide results and caveats: For monozygotic twins, models underestimated out-of-frame TCR alpha sharing. Researchers reported weaker excess twin sharing in beta out-of-frame sequences.

Unique molecular identifiers were in the cDNA, with template-switch universal primer binding. TCRdb passed the 5' RACE reads through MiXCR, listing each CDR3 protein once. The table has hundreds of thousands of distinct CDR3 sequences, around a tenth seen once; the top ten hold 5.1%. The J gene is TRBJ2-1, the V gene TRBV4-3, with D possibly being TRBD1 or TRBD2 (6 bases each). The sample was memory (CD45RO+) T cells sorted from blood. The receptor's source is a woman between 18 and 29 years old in good health. DNA for the CDR3: TGCGCCAGCAGCCCCGGGGGCAGCTGGAATGAGCAGTTCTTC. It encodes CASSPGGSWNEQFF.